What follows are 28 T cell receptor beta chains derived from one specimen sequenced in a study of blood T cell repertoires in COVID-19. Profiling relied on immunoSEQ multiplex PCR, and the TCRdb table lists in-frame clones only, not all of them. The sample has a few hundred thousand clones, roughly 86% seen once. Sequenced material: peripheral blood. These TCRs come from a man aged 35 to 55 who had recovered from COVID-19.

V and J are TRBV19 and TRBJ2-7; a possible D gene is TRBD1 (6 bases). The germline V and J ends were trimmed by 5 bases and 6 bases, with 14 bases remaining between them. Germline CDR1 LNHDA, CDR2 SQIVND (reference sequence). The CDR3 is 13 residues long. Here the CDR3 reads CASSRQAFSEQYF. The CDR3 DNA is TGTGCCAGTAGTCGACAGGCTTTTTCCGAGCAGTACTTC.

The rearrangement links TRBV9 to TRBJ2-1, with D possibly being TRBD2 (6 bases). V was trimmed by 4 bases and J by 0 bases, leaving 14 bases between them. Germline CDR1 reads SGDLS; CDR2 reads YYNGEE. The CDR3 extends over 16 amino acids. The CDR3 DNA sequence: TGTGCCAGCAGCCCCATCCGGGAGAGCTCCTACAATGAGCAGTTCTTC. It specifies CASSPIRESSYNEQFF.

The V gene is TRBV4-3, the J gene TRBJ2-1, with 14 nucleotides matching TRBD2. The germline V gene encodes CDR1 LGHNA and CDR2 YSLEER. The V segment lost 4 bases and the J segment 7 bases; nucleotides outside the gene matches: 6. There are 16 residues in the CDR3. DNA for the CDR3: TGCGCCAGCAGCCGGGGGACTAGCGGGAGCGGGAATGAGCAGTTCTTC. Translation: CASSRGTSGSGNEQFF.

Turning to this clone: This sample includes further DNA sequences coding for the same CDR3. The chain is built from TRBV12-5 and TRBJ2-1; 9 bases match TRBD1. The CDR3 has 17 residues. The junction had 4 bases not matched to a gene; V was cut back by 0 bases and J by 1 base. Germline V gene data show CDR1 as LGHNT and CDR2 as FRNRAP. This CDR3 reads CASGLVLGTGSYNEQFF. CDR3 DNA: TGTGCTAGTGGTTTGGTACTTGGGACAGGGTCCTACAATGAGCAGTTCTTC. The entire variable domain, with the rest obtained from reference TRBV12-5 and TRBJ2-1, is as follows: DARVTQTPRHKVTEMGQEVTMRCQPILGHNTVFWYRQTMMQGLELLAYFRNRAPLDDSGMPKDRFSAEMPDATLATLKIQPSEPRDSAVYFCASGLVLGTGSYNEQFFGPGTRLTVL.

The CDR3 loop reads CASNPPGGASSYNEQFF. In DNA form, the CDR3 reads TGCGCCAGCAACCCACCGGGGGGGGCCAGCTCCTACAATGAGCAGTTCTTC. This chain uses TRBV5-1 with TRBJ2-1; 8 bases line up with TRBD2. Germline lookup yields CDR1 SGHRS and CDR2 YFSETQ. V trimming: 6 bases; J trimming: 0 bases; junction bases outside the gene matches: 11. The CDR3 extends over 17 amino acids.

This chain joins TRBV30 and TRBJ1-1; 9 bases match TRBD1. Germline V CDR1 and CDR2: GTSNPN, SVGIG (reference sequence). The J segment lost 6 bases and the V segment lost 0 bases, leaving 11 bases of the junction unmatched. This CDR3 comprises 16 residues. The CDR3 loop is CAWSVLPLTGGSEAFF. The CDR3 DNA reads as TGTGCCTGGAGTGTCCTCCCCCTGACAGGGGGTTCTGAAGCTTTCTTT.

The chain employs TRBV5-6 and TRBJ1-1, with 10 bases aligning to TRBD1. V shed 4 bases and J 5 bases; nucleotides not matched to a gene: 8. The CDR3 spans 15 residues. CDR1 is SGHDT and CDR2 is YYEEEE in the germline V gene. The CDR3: CASSPGDRGRTEAFF. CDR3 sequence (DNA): TGTGCCAGCAGCCCGGGGGACAGGGGCCGGACTGAAGCTTTCTTT.

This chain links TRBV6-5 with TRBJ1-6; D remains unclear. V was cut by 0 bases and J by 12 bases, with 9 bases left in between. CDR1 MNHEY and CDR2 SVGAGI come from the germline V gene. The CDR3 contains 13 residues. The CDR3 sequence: CASSYSAGGPLHF. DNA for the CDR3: TGTGCCAGCAGTTACTCAGCCGGAGGACCCCTCCACTTT.

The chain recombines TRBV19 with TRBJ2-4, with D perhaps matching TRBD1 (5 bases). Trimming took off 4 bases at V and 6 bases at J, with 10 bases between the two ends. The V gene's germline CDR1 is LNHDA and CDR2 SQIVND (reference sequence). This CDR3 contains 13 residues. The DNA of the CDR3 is TGTGCCAGTAGTAATCAGGGTGGAAACATTCAGTACTTC. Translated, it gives CASSNQGGNIQYF.

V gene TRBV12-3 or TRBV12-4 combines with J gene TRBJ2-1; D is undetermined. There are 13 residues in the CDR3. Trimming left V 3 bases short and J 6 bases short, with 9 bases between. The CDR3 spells CASSFNNRNEQFF. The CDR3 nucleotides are TGTGCCAGCAGTTTCAACAATCGCAATGAGCAGTTCTTC.

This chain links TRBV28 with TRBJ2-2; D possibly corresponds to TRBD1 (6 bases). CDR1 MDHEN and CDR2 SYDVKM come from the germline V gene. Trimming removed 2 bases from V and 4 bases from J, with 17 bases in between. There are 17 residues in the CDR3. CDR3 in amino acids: CASSLSPRGRRTGELFF. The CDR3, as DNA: TGTGCCAGCAGTTTAAGCCCCAGGGGAAGGCGCACCGGGGAGCTGTTTTTT.

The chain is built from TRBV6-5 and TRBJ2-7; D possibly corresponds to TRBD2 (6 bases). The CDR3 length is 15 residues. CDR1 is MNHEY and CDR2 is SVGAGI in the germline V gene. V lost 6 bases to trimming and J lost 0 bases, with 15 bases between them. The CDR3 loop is CASSRDFRLSYEQYF. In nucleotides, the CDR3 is TGTGCCAGCAGCCGGGACTTCCGCCTCTCCTACGAGCAGTACTTC.

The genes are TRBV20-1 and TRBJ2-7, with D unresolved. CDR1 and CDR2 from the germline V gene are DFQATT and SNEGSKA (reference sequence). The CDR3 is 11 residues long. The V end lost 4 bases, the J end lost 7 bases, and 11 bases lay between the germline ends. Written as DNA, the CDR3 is TGCAGTGCTATGACAAATGGGGAGCAGTACTTC. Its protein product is CSAMTNGEQYF.

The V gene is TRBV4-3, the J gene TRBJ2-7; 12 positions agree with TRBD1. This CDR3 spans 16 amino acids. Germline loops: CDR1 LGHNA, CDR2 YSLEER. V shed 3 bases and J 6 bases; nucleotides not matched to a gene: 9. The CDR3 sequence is CASSQRPGQGAGEQYF. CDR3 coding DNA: TGCGCCAGCAGCCAGCGACCGGGACAGGGGGCTGGCGAGCAGTACTTC.

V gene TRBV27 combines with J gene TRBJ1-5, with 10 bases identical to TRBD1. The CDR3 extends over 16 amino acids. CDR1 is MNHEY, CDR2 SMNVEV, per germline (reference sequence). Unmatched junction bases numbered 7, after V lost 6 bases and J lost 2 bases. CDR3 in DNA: TGTGCCAGCAGCCCGGGTGGGACAGGGGGCAATCAGCCCCAGCATTTT. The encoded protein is CASSPGGTGGNQPQHF.

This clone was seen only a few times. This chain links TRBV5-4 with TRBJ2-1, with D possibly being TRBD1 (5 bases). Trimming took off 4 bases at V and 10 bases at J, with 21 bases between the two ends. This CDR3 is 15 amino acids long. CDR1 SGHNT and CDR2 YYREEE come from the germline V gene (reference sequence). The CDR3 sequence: CASSLPSDSPWEQFF. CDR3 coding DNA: TGTGCCAGCAGCCTTCCATCTGACAGCCCCTGGGAGCAGTTCTTC.

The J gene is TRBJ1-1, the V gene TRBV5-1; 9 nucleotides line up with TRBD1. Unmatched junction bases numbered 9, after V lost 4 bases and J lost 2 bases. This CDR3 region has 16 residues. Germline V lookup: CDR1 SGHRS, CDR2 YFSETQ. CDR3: CASSDAGTGSNTEAFF. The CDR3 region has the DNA TGCGCCAGCAGCGACGCGGGGACAGGGAGTAACACTGAAGCTTTCTTT.

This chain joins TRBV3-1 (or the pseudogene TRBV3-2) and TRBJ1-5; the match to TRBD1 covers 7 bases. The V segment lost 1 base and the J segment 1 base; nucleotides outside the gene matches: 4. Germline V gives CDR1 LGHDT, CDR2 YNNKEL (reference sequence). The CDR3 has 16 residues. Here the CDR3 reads CASSQGQGVSNQPQHF. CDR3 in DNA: TGTGCCAGCAGCCAAGGACAGGGTGTGAGCAATCAGCCCCAGCATTTT.

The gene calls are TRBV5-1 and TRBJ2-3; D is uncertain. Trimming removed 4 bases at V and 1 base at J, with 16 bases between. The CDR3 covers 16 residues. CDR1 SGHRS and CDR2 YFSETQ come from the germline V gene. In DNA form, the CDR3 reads TGCGCCAGCAGCCTGGCCTCCGGGTCACGCACAGATACGCAGTATTTT. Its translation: CASSLASGSRTDTQYF.

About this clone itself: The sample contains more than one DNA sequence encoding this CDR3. The CDR3 DNA reads as TGTGCCAGCTCACCGCAGGGGAACTATGGCTACACCTTC. Translation: CASSPQGNYGYTF. The chain links TRBV18 to TRBJ1-2, with a weak D call TRBD1 (6 bases). The V end lost 3 bases, the J end lost 2 bases, and 7 bases lay between the germline ends. This CDR3 is built from 13 residues. Germline assignment: CDR1 KGHSH and CDR2 LQKENI.

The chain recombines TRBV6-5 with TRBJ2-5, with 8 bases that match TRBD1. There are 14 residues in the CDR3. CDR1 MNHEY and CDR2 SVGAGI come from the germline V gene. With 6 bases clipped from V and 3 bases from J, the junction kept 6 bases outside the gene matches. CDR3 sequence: CASRGQVLKETQYF. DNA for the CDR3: TGTGCCAGCAGGGGACAGGTTTTAAAAGAGACCCAGTACTTC.

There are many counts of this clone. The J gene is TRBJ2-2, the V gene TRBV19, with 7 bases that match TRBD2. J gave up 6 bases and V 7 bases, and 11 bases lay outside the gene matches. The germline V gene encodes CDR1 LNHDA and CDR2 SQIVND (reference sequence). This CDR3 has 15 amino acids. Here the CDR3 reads CASTPSAGVSGELFF. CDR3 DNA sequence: TGTGCCAGTACCCCTTCGGCGGGAGTCTCCGGGGAGCTGTTTTTT.

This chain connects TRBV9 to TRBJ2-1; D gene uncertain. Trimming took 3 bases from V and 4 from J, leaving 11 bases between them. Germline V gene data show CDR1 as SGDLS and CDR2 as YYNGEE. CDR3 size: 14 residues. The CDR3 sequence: CASSGPGSYNEQFF. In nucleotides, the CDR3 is TGTGCCAGCAGCGGGCCAGGCAGTTACAATGAGCAGTTCTTC.

CDR3 region: CASSIPRDKRTLSTNEKLFF. The DNA of the CDR3 is TGTGCCAGCAGTATCCCCCGGGACAAGAGAACCCTTTCGACTAATGAAAAACTGTTTTTT. The chain employs TRBV27 and TRBJ1-4; possibly TRBD1 for D (6 bases). This CDR3 spans 20 amino acids. V was cut by 5 bases and J by 2 bases, with 27 bases left in between. CDR1 MNHEY and CDR2 SMNVEV come from the germline V gene (reference sequence).

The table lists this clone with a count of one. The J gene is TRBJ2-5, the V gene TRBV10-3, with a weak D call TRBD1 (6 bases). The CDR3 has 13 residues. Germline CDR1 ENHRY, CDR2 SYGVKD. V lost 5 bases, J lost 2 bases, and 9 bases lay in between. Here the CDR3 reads CAISRTEQETQYF. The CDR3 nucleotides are TGTGCCATCAGTAGGACAGAACAAGAGACCCAGTACTTC.

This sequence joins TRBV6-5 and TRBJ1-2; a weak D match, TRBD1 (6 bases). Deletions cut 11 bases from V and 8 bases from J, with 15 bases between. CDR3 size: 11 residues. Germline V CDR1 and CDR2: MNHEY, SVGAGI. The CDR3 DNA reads TGTGCCGTCCTACAGGGCTGGGGCTACACCTTC. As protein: CAVLQGWGYTF.

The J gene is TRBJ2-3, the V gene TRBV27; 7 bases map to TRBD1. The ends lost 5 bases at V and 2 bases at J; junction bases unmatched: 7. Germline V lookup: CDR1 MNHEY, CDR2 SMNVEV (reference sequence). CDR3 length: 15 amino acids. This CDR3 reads CASSLRDRPTDTQYF. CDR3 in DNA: TGTGCCAGCAGTCTCCGGGACAGACCCACAGATACGCAGTATTTT.

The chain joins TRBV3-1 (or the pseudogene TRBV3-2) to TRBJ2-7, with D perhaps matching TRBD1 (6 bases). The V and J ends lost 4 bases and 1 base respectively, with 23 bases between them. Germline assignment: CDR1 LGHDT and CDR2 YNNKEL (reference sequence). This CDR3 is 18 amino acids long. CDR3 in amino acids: CASSRLSPTGASSYEQYF. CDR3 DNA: TGTGCCAGCAGCCGACTATCACCGACAGGTGCCTCTTCCTACGAGCAGTACTTC.